This entry concerns a single T cell receptor (beta chain). This clone's antigen is unknown. The record has no base qualities; no much larger clone is one base away. The sample is drawn from a study of Graves' ophthalmopathy and Graves' hyperthyroidism (dated 2018 in TCRdb). General notes on the study: Peripheral blood was collected at initial diagnosis, prior to any treatment. TCR beta repertoire signatures were used to distinguish Graves' ophthalmopathy from Graves' hyperthyroidism and to predict progression to ophthalmopathy. In total, approximately 130 blood samples were TCR-sequenced: approximately 40 ophthalmopathy, some 80 hyperthyroidism and some 17 hyperthyroidism-to-ophthalmopathy patients. To explore V-J signatures that distinguish ophthalmopathy from hyperthyroidism, a discovery set of around 100 patients was enrolled, made up of 40 to 45 with ophthalmopathy and some 58 with stable hyperthyroidism. An independent validation cohort was composed of 18 hyperthyroidism patients and around 16 patients who later progressed from hyperthyroidism to ophthalmopathy. In roughly six hyperthyroidism patients, the T-cell repertoires found in thyroid tissue were compared with those found in blood. Following sampling, methimazole starting at 30 mg daily was administered to hyperthyroidism patients, and high-dose intravenous methylprednisolone was administered to ophthalmopathy patients. The 95 to 100 discovery patients were randomly divided into training and test sets at a 7:3 ratio.

Summary of the overall study and its limitations: No statistical method was used to set the sample size in advance, and the investigators knew which group each participant was assigned to. In validation, the model predicted ophthalmopathy progression with about 70% sensitivity and approximately 78% specificity; approximately 12 predicted patients were CT-confirmed with GO in a median of approximately six months. In cross-validation, the 13-signature model distinguished ophthalmopathy from stable hyperthyroidism with just over 85% sensitivity and 81.08% specificity, while in the test set the corresponding values were roughly 80% and 75%. Most expanded thyroid clonotypes with a frequency above 0.001 also appeared in blood, which suggests that blood repertoires may reflect the immune response in the thyroid.

A patient counted as having stable hyperthyroidism if there was no progression to ophthalmopathy within 18 months of follow-up. Hyperthyroidism patients were newly diagnosed, were aged 18 to 65 years, and had a disease duration under 2 months. Anyone with other autoimmune diseases, uncontrolled infections, pregnancy or lactation was excluded from the study. Clinical symptoms, serum thyroxine, TRAb, thyroid ultrasound and orbital computed tomography formed the basis of the diagnosis. Ficoll-Paque density gradient centrifugation was used to isolate PBMCs from approximately 10 ml of fresh peripheral blood. Total RNA was extracted with Trizol reagent and quality-checked on an Agilent 2100 Bioanalyzer. TCR beta CDR3 regions were amplified from RNA transcripts for repertoire sequencing. HTBI primers and the Qiagen OneStep RT-PCR kit were used in a first-round RT-PCR, which was followed by a second-round multiplex PCR, size selection and purification. Libraries were sequenced on an Illumina HiSeq2000 using paired-end 100 bp reads. Processing in the source paper ran as follows. SOAPnuke was used to process the reads, throwing out any read that had adapters, had uncalled bases, had a mean Phred below 15, or lacked an exact constant-primer or identifier match. COPE v1.2.5 was used to merge high-quality paired reads. Clonotypes were defined as unique nucleotide sequences and were aligned to IMGT TRB V, D and J references using MiTCR v1.1. The analysis was limited to V-J combinations with a frequency above 0.0001, which together covered around 99% of the repertoires. For each V-J combination, a TCR clonal expansion and chaos score was defined as the ratio of F50 clonal expansion to chaos observed in the TCRdist matrix. Features were reduced by Welch's t-statistics and random forest to about a dozen V-J combinations, which fed a naive Bayes classifier. The Morisita-Horn index was used to measure how similar the thyroid and blood repertoires were. TCRdb's own reprocessing of the public reads used fastp at Q25 and MiXCR and kept productive beta chains. Rows with one shared CDR3 protein collapse into an entry with the most common genes and DNA. These V and J calls derive from TCRdb rather than the authors' analysis. For this sample the table gives about 390,000 distinct CDR3 sequences, of which 15% were detected only once. About 7% of the sample goes to the ten largest clones.

Sequenced material: peripheral blood. This clonotype was obtained from a woman younger than 35 with stable Graves' hyperthyroidism. Donor details come from another sample of the same person, matched by shared clones.

For the CDR3, the sequence is CATSKDKNYGYTF. The sequence in DNA is TGTGCCACCAGCAAAGACAAGAACTATGGCTACACCTTC. The chain was built from TRBV15 and TRBJ1-2; the D gene remains uncertain. V sheds 4 bases and J sheds 2 bases, leaving 8 bases between their ends. As encoded in the germline V gene (reference sequence), CDR1 is LNHNV while CDR2 is YYDKDF. Reading from cysteine to phenylalanine, the CDR3 counts 13 amino acids. The kept DNA is CDR3 alone, 39 bases in frame from the first base.